The next 26 T cell receptor beta chains were all read from a single sample in a study of blood T cell repertoires in COVID-19. The table came from immunoSEQ multiplex PCR; TCRdb's copy has only in-frame clones and leaves some out. Here the sample spans some 1,400 clones, roughly 93% being singletons. What was sequenced was peripheral blood. Receptors originate from a human donor in a cohort sampled during active COVID-19.

Only one count was recorded for this clone. The chain is built from TRBV6-2 or TRBV6-3 and TRBJ1-3; the match to TRBD1 covers 8 bases. Trimming removed 2 bases from V and 3 bases from J; junction bases left unmatched: 3. Germline lookup yields CDR1 MNHEY and CDR2 SVGEGT. The CDR3 totals 15 residues. The DNA for the CDR3 is TGTGCCAGCAGTTACGCAGGGGGCTTTGGAAACACCATATATTTT. Its protein product is CASSYAGGFGNTIYF.

This sequence joins TRBV10-2 and TRBJ2-3; 15 bases match TRBD2. The CDR3 extends over 18 amino acids. CDR1 WSHSY and CDR2 SAAADI come from the germline V gene. The trim removed 2 bases at V and 1 base at J, leaving 4 bases unmatched. This CDR3 is CASSEGTSGRIGTDTQYF. The CDR3 coding sequence is TGCGCCAGCAGTGAGGGGACTAGCGGGAGGATTGGCACAGATACGCAGTATTTT.

CDR3 coding DNA: TGTGCCATCAAAGGACAGGGCGGGTCCTACGAGCAGTACTTC. It codes for CAIKGQGGSYEQYF. This chain uses TRBV10-3 with TRBJ2-7; 8 nucleotides agree with TRBD1. The CDR3 length is 14 residues. The germline V gene encodes CDR1 ENHRY and CDR2 SYGVKD. Germline trimming cut 7 bases from V and 1 base from J; bases unmatched to any gene: 6.

This chain uses TRBV10-1 with TRBJ2-1, with a possible D match to TRBD2 (5 bases). V lost 2 bases to trimming and J lost 0 bases, with 8 bases between them. CDR3 length: 15 amino acids. Per germline, CDR1 WNHNN and CDR2 SYGVQD (reference sequence). The CDR3: CASSETTSSYNEQFF. The CDR3 DNA follows: TGCGCCAGCAGTGAGACCACTAGCTCCTACAATGAGCAGTTCTTC.

The chain employs TRBV12-3 or TRBV12-4 and TRBJ1-2, with D tentatively TRBD1 (6 bases). This CDR3 contains 13 residues. Deletions cut 6 bases from V and 6 bases from J, with 14 bases between. CDR3 sequence reads: CASRPTGLDGYTF. The CDR3 DNA reads as TGTGCCAGCAGACCGACAGGACTAGATGGCTACACCTTC.

V and J are TRBV18 and TRBJ1-1; 8 bases line up with TRBD1. Germline assignment: CDR1 KGHSH and CDR2 LQKENI. The CDR3 loop spans 14 amino acids. V was pared by 5 bases and J by 1 base, with 3 bases of the junction left unmatched. CDR3 sequence reads: CASSDRGANTEAFF. The DNA of the CDR3 is TGTGCCAGCTCAGACAGGGGCGCGAACACTGAAGCTTTCTTT.

The chain employs TRBV30 and TRBJ1-5; 8 bases map to TRBD1. V gave up 5 bases and J gave up 5 bases; unmatched junction bases: 5. Germline CDR1 is GTSNPN and CDR2 is SVGIG (reference sequence). The CDR3 is made up of 13 amino acids. The CDR3 DNA reads TGTGCCTGGCTGGACAGGGTGTATCAGCCCCAGCATTTT. Protein product: CAWLDRVYQPQHF.

This clone appeared once. This chain joins TRBV6-5 and TRBJ1-1, with TRBD1 identical over 7 bases. V was pared by 0 bases and J by 2 bases, with 0 bases of the junction left unmatched. This CDR3 contains 14 residues. Looked up from germline, CDR1 is MNHEY and CDR2 is SVGAGI. CDR3 in DNA: TGTGCCAGCAGTTACTCAGGGGGCAACACTGAAGCTTTCTTT. This encodes CASSYSGGNTEAFF.

The CDR3 loop reads CASSLSLAVAKNIQYF. CDR3 bases: TGTGCCAGCAGTTTATCGCTAGCGGTAGCCAAAAACATTCAGTACTTC. The J gene is TRBJ2-4, the V gene TRBV27; TRBD2 agrees at 7 bases. Germline CDR1 is MNHEY and CDR2 is SMNVEV (reference sequence). J lost 0 bases, V lost 0 bases, and 2 bases had no gene match. The CDR3 has 16 residues.

The chain couples TRBV27 to TRBJ2-2, with D tentatively TRBD2 (6 bases). Per germline, CDR1 MNHEY and CDR2 SMNVEV (reference sequence). V lost 1 base and J 7 bases, leaving 13 bases between the germline ends. The CDR3 length is 15 residues. The CDR3 sequence: CASSLFGGEVGELFF. In nucleotides, the CDR3 is TGTGCCAGCAGTTTATTCGGCGGGGAGGTCGGGGAGCTGTTTTTT.

This rearrangement joins TRBV27 to TRBJ1-6; TRBD1 might be the D (6 bases). CDR1 is MNHEY, CDR2 SMNVEV, per germline (reference sequence). V lost 4 bases and J lost 6, with 10 bases in between. The CDR3 sequence is 14 residues long. CDR3 sequence reads: CASSSGASNSPLHF. CDR3 DNA sequence: TGTGCCAGCAGTTCAGGGGCAAGTAATTCACCCCTCCACTTT.

V and J are TRBV14 and TRBJ2-1; 9 bases line up with TRBD2. The CDR3 totals 16 residues. CDR1 is SGHDN and CDR2 is FVKESK in the germline V gene. The trim removed 1 base at V and 3 bases at J, leaving 4 bases unmatched. DNA of the CDR3: TGTGCCAGCAGCCAAGCCCAGACTAGCGGCTACAATGAGCAGTTCTTC. It translates to CASSQAQTSGYNEQFF.

This rearrangement joins TRBV7-9 to TRBJ2-7; D is possibly TRBD2 (6 bases). V was pared by 3 bases and J by 3 bases, with 9 bases between. Germline V lookup: CDR1 SEHNR, CDR2 FQNEAQ (reference sequence). The CDR3 is 13 amino acids. The CDR3 region has the DNA TGTGCCAGCAGCTTTGGCGGGAACTACGAGCAGTACTTC. Its translation: CASSFGGNYEQYF.

This clone was picked up one time. J is TRBJ2-7 and V is TRBV5-1; TRBD2 agrees at 8 bases. CDR1 and CDR2 (germline): SGHRS, YFSETQ. The CDR3 totals 15 residues. J lost 4 bases, V lost 0 bases, and 6 bases had no gene match. The CDR3: CASSLAPGLDYEQYF. The DNA of the CDR3 is TGCGCCAGCAGCTTGGCCCCGGGACTAGATTACGAGCAGTACTTC.

The rearrangement joins TRBV7-3 to TRBJ2-2; 8 nucleotides align to TRBD2. The CDR3 totals 16 residues. J gave up 4 bases and V 5 bases, and 9 bases lay outside the gene matches. Germline CDR1 is SGHTA and CDR2 is FQGTGA. CDR3 DNA sequence: TGTGCCAGCAGCAAAACTAGCGGAGGGGGCACCGGGGAGCTGTTTTTT. It translates to CASSKTSGGGTGELFF.

The chain couples TRBV5-1 to TRBJ2-5, with 11 bases aligning to TRBD2. The germline gives CDR1 SGHRS, CDR2 YFSETQ. The junction had 4 bases not matched to a gene; V was cut back by 0 bases and J by 0 bases. The CDR3 contains 17 residues. The CDR3 nucleotides read TGCGCCAGCAGCTTGGAACCGGGACTAGCGGACCAAGAGACCCAGTACTTC. It specifies CASSLEPGLADQETQYF.

V is TRBV28 and J is TRBJ2-4; TRBD2 aligns across 9 bases. J gave up 8 bases and V 6 bases, and 14 bases lay outside the gene matches. Per the germline V gene, CDR1 is MDHEN and CDR2 is SYDVKM. CDR3 size: 16 residues. CDR3 amino acids: CASSPHYSGSLHIQYF. The CDR3 DNA is TGTGCCAGCAGCCCCCATTATAGCGGGAGTCTGCACATTCAGTACTTC.

J is TRBJ2-7 and V is TRBV10-3; TRBD2 matches at 8 bases. Trimming at V came to 2 bases and at J to 0 bases, leaving 9 bases not matched to a gene. The CDR3 totals 17 residues. The germline V gene has CDR1 ENHRY and CDR2 SYGVKD. The CDR3 is CAISEPGRGTSSYEQYF. In nucleotides, the CDR3 is TGTGCCATCAGTGAGCCGGGGCGCGGGACTAGCTCCTACGAGCAGTACTTC.

The chain joins TRBV5-1 to TRBJ2-1, with D possibly TRBD2 on 5 matching bases. The CDR3 is 16 residues long. The V end was cut by 1 base, the J end by 0 bases, with 11 bases between. Germline V CDR1 and CDR2: SGHRS, YFSETQ. Written as DNA, the CDR3 is TGCGCCAGCAGCTTGTTCGGGGTGGGCTCCTACAATGAGCAGTTCTTC. Its protein is CASSLFGVGSYNEQFF. Full variable domain (missing parts from reference TRBV5-1 and TRBJ2-1): KAGVTQTPRYLIKTRGQQVTLSCSPISGHRSVSWYQQTPGQGLQFLFEYFSETQRNKGNFPGRFSGRQFSNSRSEMNVSTLELGDSALYLCASSLFGVGSYNEQFFGPGTRLTVL.

The V and J genes are TRBV24-1 and TRBJ2-7, with D maybe TRBD2 (6 bases). Trimming removed 11 bases at V and 5 bases at J, with 27 bases between. Germline CDR1 and CDR2: KGHDR and SFDVKD. This CDR3 has 16 amino acids. The CDR3: CAILDGAGIHLDEQYF. CDR3 bases: TGTGCCATCCTAGACGGGGCGGGAATCCATCTAGACGAGCAGTACTTC.

The J gene is TRBJ2-3, the V gene TRBV5-4; 7 positions agree with TRBD1. The V segment lost 3 bases and the J segment 2 bases; nucleotides outside the gene matches: 12. The germline gives CDR1 SGHNT, CDR2 YYREEE (reference sequence). This CDR3 is built from 17 residues. In DNA form, the CDR3 reads TGTGCCAGCAGCTCCTCTGGACAGGTGATTTACACAGATACGCAGTATTTT. This gives the protein CASSSSGQVIYTDTQYF.

This chain joins TRBV4-3 and TRBJ2-7; D call uncertain. The CDR3 is made up of 13 amino acids. Germline V gene lookup returns CDR1 LGHNA and CDR2 YSLEER. Trimming left V 0 bases short and J 1 base short, with 4 bases between. The CDR3: CASSQDSSYEQYF. DNA for the CDR3: TGCGCCAGCAGCCAAGACAGTTCCTACGAGCAGTACTTC.

The CDR3 DNA reads TGTGCCAGCAGTTACTCGGGACAGGAAAATTCACCCCTCCACTTT. This sequence encodes CASSYSGQENSPLHF. The V gene is TRBV6-6, the J gene TRBJ1-6; 8 bases map to TRBD1. The V gene's germline CDR1 is MNHNY and CDR2 SVGAGI (reference sequence). The CDR3 runs 15 residues. The V gene end was trimmed by 0 bases and the J gene end by 7 bases; junction bases not matched to a gene: 2.

This clone showed up just once. The chain carries TRBV28 and TRBJ1-3; D is unresolved. Germline CDR1 MDHEN, CDR2 SYDVKM. V lost 1 base to trimming and J lost 4 bases, with 5 bases between them. CDR3 size: 13 residues. Written as DNA, the CDR3 is TGTGCCAGCAGTTTATTAGCGGGAAACACCATATATTTT. It is translated as CASSLLAGNTIYF.

This sequence joins TRBV7-9 and TRBJ1-1; weak D call: TRBD1 (5 bases). Looked up from germline, CDR1 is SEHNR and CDR2 is FQNEAQ (reference sequence). V lost 1 base, J lost 7 bases, and 16 bases lay in between. The CDR3 has 15 amino acids. The CDR3 sequence is CASSLVDVGRDEAFF. CDR3 coding DNA: TGTGCCAGCAGCTTAGTGGACGTGGGCAGGGATGAAGCTTTCTTT.

This chain connects TRBV9 to TRBJ2-1; maybe TRBD2 (5 bases). V was clipped by 2 bases and J by 0 bases, with 9 bases between them. In germline, CDR1 is SGDLS, CDR2 YYNGEE. The CDR3 spans 15 residues. CDR3 residues: CASSVLARSYNEQFF. In nucleotides, the CDR3 is TGTGCCAGCAGCGTCTTAGCGCGCTCCTACAATGAGCAGTTCTTC.